This passage covers 25 T cell receptor beta chains from one sample sequenced in a study of blood T cell repertoires in COVID-19. The method was immunoSEQ multiplex PCR; TCRdb's version includes in-frame clones alone and lacks a portion of them. The sample lists about 30,000 clones; 75% to 90% were seen once. Material for sequencing was peripheral blood. Receptors were obtained from a man at least 80 years old with acute or convalescent COVID-19.

J is TRBJ1-2 and V is TRBV30; 8 bases line up with TRBD1. Germline-derived CDR1 and CDR2 are GTSNPN and SVGIG (reference sequence). The length of the CDR3 is 12 residues. Trimming removed 4 bases from V and 8 bases from J; junction bases left unmatched: 6. The CDR3 is CAWTDRVGGYTF. The DNA for the CDR3 is TGTGCCTGGACGGACAGGGTGGGCGGCTACACCTTC. The entire variable domain, with the rest obtained from reference TRBV30 and TRBJ1-2, is as follows: SQTIHQWPATLVQPVGSPLSLECTVEGTSNPNLYWYRQAAGRGLQLLFYSVGIGQISSEVPQNLSASRPQDRQFILSSKKLLLSDSGFYLCAWTDRVGGYTFGSGTRLTVV.

V gene TRBV27 combines with J gene TRBJ1-4; 9 bases are shared with TRBD1. This CDR3 comprises 14 residues. The V and J ends lost 3 bases and 6 bases, in that order; junction bases with no gene match: 2. From germline, CDR1 is MNHEY and CDR2 SMNVEV (reference sequence). The CDR3 loop reads CASSFRDRDEKLFF. The DNA of the CDR3 is TGTGCCAGCAGTTTCCGGGACAGGGATGAAAAACTGTTTTTT.

The rearrangement links TRBV9 to TRBJ1-4; TRBD1 might be the D (5 bases). Germline V CDR1 and CDR2: SGDLS, YYNGEE. Trimming pared 6 bases from V and 7 bases from J, leaving 22 bases between. The CDR3 has 16 amino acids. CDR3 amino acids: CASTPSSGGLGEKLFF. The CDR3 DNA reads TGTGCCAGCACCCCTTCCTCGGGGGGATTGGGTGAAAAACTGTTTTTT.

Comment on this clone: A junction end diverges from the germline sequence, so it may reflect a read error. The chain links TRBV12-3 or TRBV12-4 to TRBJ2-2; unclear D gene. The CDR3 sequence is 12 residues long. The CDR3 region is CVSSLFVGELFF. CDR3 sequence (DNA): TGTGTCAGCAGTTTATTCGTGGGGGAGCTGTTTTTT.

The chain links TRBV7-9 to TRBJ1-2; D not resolved. This CDR3 is built from 14 residues. Per germline, CDR1 SEHNR and CDR2 FQNEAQ (reference sequence). Between the trimmed V and J ends, which lost 0 bases and 2 bases, there was a span of 7 bases. The CDR3 spells CASSLAQRNYGYTF. For the CDR3, the DNA is TGTGCCAGCAGCTTAGCGCAACGGAACTATGGCTACACCTTC.

CDR3 DNA sequence: TGTGCCAGTTTTAGCTCCTATAATTCACCCCTCCACTTT. Residues: CASFSSYNSPLHF. The J gene is TRBJ1-6, the V gene TRBV28; no clear D. Trimming took 9 bases from V and 0 from J, leaving 6 bases between them. The CDR3 extends over 13 amino acids. CDR1 is MDHEN, CDR2 SYDVKM, per germline.

The chain joins TRBV6-5 to TRBJ1-2, with TRBD1 identical over 12 bases. V lost 6 bases to trimming and J lost 7 bases; unmatched junction nucleotides: 6. The CDR3 is 14 amino acids. In germline, CDR1 is MNHEY, CDR2 SVGAGI. The CDR3 region has the DNA TGTGCCAGCAGCACCGGGACAGGGGGCCGTGGCTACACCTTC. Encoded protein: CASSTGTGGRGYTF.

The chain carries TRBV2 and TRBJ1-2, with TRBD1 matching over 9 bases. V lost 6 bases and J lost 5; bases outside the gene matches: 7. CDR1 and CDR2 from the germline V gene are SNHLY and FYNNEI. The CDR3 consists of 14 residues. The CDR3 nucleotides read TGTGCCAGCAGCTTCGGGGGACAGGGATATGGCTACACCTTC. This sequence encodes CASSFGGQGYGYTF.

The chain employs TRBV5-1 and TRBJ1-4; TRBD1 agrees at 7 bases. CDR1 SGHRS and CDR2 YFSETQ come from the germline V gene. Trimming removed 4 bases from V and 10 bases from J; junction bases left unmatched: 7. The CDR3 covers 13 residues. The CDR3 region is CASSGGTERKLFF. The DNA for the CDR3 is TGCGCCAGCAGCGGGGGGACAGAACGAAAACTGTTTTTT.

This chain joins TRBV2 and TRBJ2-4, with D possibly being TRBD2 (5 bases). Per the germline V gene, CDR1 is SNHLY and CDR2 is FYNNEI. This CDR3 is 14 amino acids long. With 9 bases removed from V and 9 bases from J, the gap between germline ends came to 21 bases. The CDR3 protein is CASIRLGGPSIQYF. The CDR3 DNA reads as TGTGCCAGTATACGCCTAGGCGGGCCAAGCATTCAGTACTTC.

J is TRBJ2-5 and V is TRBV7-9; tentatively, D is TRBD2 (5 bases). V was clipped by 1 base and J by 5 bases, with 8 bases between them. Per germline, CDR1 SEHNR and CDR2 FQNEAQ (reference sequence). This CDR3 is 13 amino acids long. The CDR3 sequence is CASSLGGSETQYF. The CDR3 region has the DNA TGTGCCAGCAGCTTAGGAGGGAGCGAGACCCAGTACTTC.

The rearrangement links TRBV14 to TRBJ1-2, with D tentatively TRBD1 (6 bases). The CDR3 is 13 residues long. CDR1 is SGHDN, CDR2 FVKESK, per germline. The V end was cut by 4 bases, the J end by 4 bases, with 10 bases between. CDR3 DNA sequence: TGTGCCAGCAGCCGCCCGGACAGCTATGGCTACACCTTC. It codes for CASSRPDSYGYTF.

J is TRBJ2-7 and V is TRBV3-1 (or the pseudogene TRBV3-2), with 7 nucleotides matching TRBD1. Germline CDR1 reads LGHDT; CDR2 reads YNNKEL (reference sequence). The CDR3 loop spans 13 amino acids. After removal of 1 base from V and 3 bases from J, the junction contained 0 bases not matched to a gene. DNA for the CDR3: TGTGCCAGCAGCCAAGGACAGGGCTACGAGCAGTACTTC. Translating gives CASSQGQGYEQYF.

The CDR3 nucleotides are TGTGCCAGCAGTTTATATGACGAGCAGTACTTC. This translates into CASSLYDEQYF. V and J are TRBV12-3 or TRBV12-4 and TRBJ2-7; D call uncertain. The length of the CDR3 is 11 residues. With 2 bases removed from V and 5 bases from J, the gap between germline ends came to 4 bases.

This sequence joins TRBV5-6 and TRBJ2-7, with 7 positions matching TRBD1. In germline, CDR1 is SGHDT, CDR2 YYEEEE. CDR3 length: 17 amino acids. V dropped 2 bases and J dropped 0; count of bases not matched to a gene: 11. CDR3 coding DNA: TGTGCCAGCAGCTTTCCTCCGGGCAGGGGGAGCTCCTACGAGCAGTACTTC. Its protein product is CASSFPPGRGSSYEQYF.

This chain uses TRBV3-1 (or the pseudogene TRBV3-2) with TRBJ1-3; D call uncertain. This CDR3 is 15 amino acids long. V was cut by 1 base and J by 2 bases, with 9 bases left in between. Germline assignment: CDR1 LGHDT and CDR2 YNNKEL (reference sequence). CDR3 DNA: TGTGCCAGCAGCCAAGGGGCCGGGGCTGGAAACACCATATATTTT. Translated, it gives CASSQGAGAGNTIYF.

The chain joins TRBV29-1 to TRBJ2-5; 12 nucleotides align to TRBD2. Trimming cost V 4 bases and J 3 bases; bases outside gene matches: 0. Germline CDR1 SQVTM, CDR2 ANQGSEA. CDR3 size: 13 residues. CDR3 sequence: CSVASGGEETQYF. The CDR3 DNA sequence: TGCAGCGTTGCTAGCGGGGGGGAAGAGACCCAGTACTTC. The whole variable domain, remainder taken from reference TRBV29-1 and TRBJ2-5, is SAVISQKPSRDICQRGTSLTIQCQVDSQVTMMFWYRQQPGQSLTLIATANQGSEATYESGFVIDKFPISRPNLTFSTLTVSNMSPEDSSIYLCSVASGGEETQYFGPGTRLLVL.

This chain uses TRBV24-1 with TRBJ1-2; possible D gene TRBD1, 5 bases. Trimming pared 2 bases from V and 2 bases from J, leaving 11 bases between. The CDR3 has 15 amino acids. The germline V gene has CDR1 KGHDR and CDR2 SFDVKD. The CDR3 here is CATSDSRVTNYGYTF. The CDR3 coding sequence is TGTGCCACCAGTGATTCCAGGGTTACGAACTATGGCTACACCTTC.

V usage is TRBV7-8 and J usage is TRBJ2-3; TRBD2 matches at 7 bases. The CDR3 extends over 14 amino acids. The V gene's germline CDR1 is SGHVS and CDR2 FQNEAQ. The V and J ends lost 4 bases and 2 bases, in that order; junction bases with no gene match: 3. CDR3 nucleotide sequence: TGTGCCAGCAGCTCGGGACTACACACAGATACGCAGTATTTT. This translates into CASSSGLHTDTQYF.

The chain carries TRBV2 and TRBJ1-5, with D perhaps TRBD1 (5 bases). The germline V gene encodes CDR1 SNHLY and CDR2 FYNNEI. This CDR3 contains 13 residues. Trimming stripped 7 bases from V and 3 bases from J, with 10 bases between. CDR3 DNA sequence: TGTGCCAGCATTTCAGGGATCAATCAGCCCCAGCATTTT. Translation: CASISGINQPQHF.

This clone came up once. The chain has TRBV5-1 and TRBJ2-2; 9 nucleotides line up with TRBD1. CDR1 is SGHRS and CDR2 is YFSETQ in the germline V gene. V shed 1 base, J shed 7 bases, and the junction held 5 bases outside the gene matches. CDR3 size: 15 residues. CDR3 sequence reads: CASSLRTGEGGELFF. The CDR3 DNA follows: TGCGCCAGCAGCTTGAGGACAGGGGAAGGCGGGGAGCTGTTTTTT.

This clone appeared a single time. The chain joins TRBV5-4 to TRBJ2-5; TRBD2 agrees at 8 bases. The CDR3 is 15 amino acids. Unmatched junction bases numbered 6, after V lost 4 bases and J lost 1 base. Germline V CDR1 and CDR2: SGHNT, YYREEE (reference sequence). The CDR3 loop is CASSLGGLGQETQYF. The CDR3, as DNA: TGTGCCAGCAGCCTCGGGGGACTAGGCCAAGAGACCCAGTACTTC. Full variable domain (outside the CDR3, taken from reference TRBV5-4 and TRBJ2-5): ETGVTQSPTHLIKTRGQQVTLRCSSQSGHNTVSWYQQALGQGPQFIFQYYREEENGRGNFPPRFSGLQFPNYSSELNVNALELDDSALYLCASSLGGLGQETQYFGPGTRLLVL.

The chain carries TRBV11-2 and TRBJ1-4, with D hard to call. Trimming took 5 bases from V and 8 from J, leaving 9 bases between them. The CDR3 has 12 residues. Germline V CDR1 and CDR2: SGHAT, FQNNGV. This CDR3 is CASSLSREKLFF. As DNA, the CDR3 is TGTGCCAGCAGCCTTTCGAGAGAAAAACTGTTTTTT. Looking up the rest from reference TRBV11-2 and TRBJ1-4 gives the full variable domain: EAGVAQSPRYKIIEKRQSVAFWCNPISGHATLYWYQQILGQGPKLLIQFQNNGVVDDSQLPKDRFSAERLKGVDSTLKIQPAKLEDSAVYLCASSLSREKLFFGSGTQLSVL.

The chain employs TRBV10-1 and TRBJ2-3, with 11 bases aligning to TRBD2. V gave up 5 bases and J gave up 2 bases; unmatched junction bases: 6. The CDR3 is made up of 16 amino acids. Germline V gene lookup returns CDR1 WNHNN and CDR2 SYGVQD (reference sequence). CDR3: CASSMIAGGPTDTQYF. The CDR3 nucleotides read TGCGCCAGCAGTATGATAGCGGGGGGGCCCACAGATACGCAGTATTTT.

The chain employs TRBV3-1 (or the pseudogene TRBV3-2) and TRBJ2-3; TRBD1 is a possible D gene (6 bases). Germline lookup yields CDR1 LGHDT and CDR2 YNNKEL (reference sequence). The CDR3 spans 16 residues. V dropped 0 bases and J dropped 0 bases, with 10 bases sitting between them. The DNA for the CDR3 is TGTGCCAGCAGCCAAGATCGTGACAGGAGCACAGATACGCAGTATTTT. This sequence encodes CASSQDRDRSTDTQYF.